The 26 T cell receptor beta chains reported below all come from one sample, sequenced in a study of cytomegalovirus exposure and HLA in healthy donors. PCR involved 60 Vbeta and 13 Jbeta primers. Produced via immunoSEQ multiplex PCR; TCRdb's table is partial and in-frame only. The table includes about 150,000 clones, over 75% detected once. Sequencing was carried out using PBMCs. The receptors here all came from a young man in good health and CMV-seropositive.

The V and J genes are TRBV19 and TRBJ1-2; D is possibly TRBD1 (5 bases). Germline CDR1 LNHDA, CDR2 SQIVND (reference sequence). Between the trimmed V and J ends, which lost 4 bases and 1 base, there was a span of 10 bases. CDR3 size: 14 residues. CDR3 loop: CASSSREYNYGYTF. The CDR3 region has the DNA TGTGCCAGTAGTAGCAGGGAATATAACTATGGCTACACCTTC.

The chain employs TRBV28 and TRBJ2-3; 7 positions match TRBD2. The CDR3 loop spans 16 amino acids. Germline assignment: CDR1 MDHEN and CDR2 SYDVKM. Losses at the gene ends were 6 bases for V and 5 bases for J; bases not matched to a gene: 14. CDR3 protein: CASSQLEGGPGDTQYF. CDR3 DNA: TGTGCCAGCAGCCAACTGGAGGGAGGGCCTGGAGATACGCAGTATTTT.

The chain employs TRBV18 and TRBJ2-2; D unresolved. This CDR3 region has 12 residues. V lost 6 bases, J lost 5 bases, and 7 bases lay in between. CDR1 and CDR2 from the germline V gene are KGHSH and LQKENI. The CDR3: CASSRSTGELFF. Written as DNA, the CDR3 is TGTGCCAGCTCTCGGAGTACCGGGGAGCTGTTTTTT.

CDR3 loop: CASSLDRAGGNEQFF. CDR3 in DNA: TGTGCCAGCAGCTTAGATAGGGCAGGGGGGAATGAGCAGTTCTTC. J is TRBJ2-1 and V is TRBV11-2, with a weak D call TRBD1 (7 bases). Germline loops: CDR1 SGHAT, CDR2 FQNNGV. This CDR3 is built from 15 residues. Trimming took 0 bases from V and 7 from J, leaving 13 bases between them.

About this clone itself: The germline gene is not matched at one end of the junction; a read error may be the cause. The CDR3 loop reads CASRYTYSGANGLTF. In nucleotides, the CDR3 is TGTGCCAGCAGGTACACGTACTCTGGGGCCAACGGCCTGACTTTC. J is TRBJ2-6 and V is TRBV2; possibly TRBD1 for D (5 bases). Looked up from germline, CDR1 is SNHLY and CDR2 is FYNNEI. The CDR3 runs to 15 residues.

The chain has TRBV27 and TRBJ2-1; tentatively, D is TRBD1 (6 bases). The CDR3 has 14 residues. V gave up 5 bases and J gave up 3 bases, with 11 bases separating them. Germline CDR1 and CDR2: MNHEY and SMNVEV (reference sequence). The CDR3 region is CASSVGALYNEQFF. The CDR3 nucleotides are TGTGCCAGCAGTGTGGGGGCCCTCTACAATGAGCAGTTCTTC.

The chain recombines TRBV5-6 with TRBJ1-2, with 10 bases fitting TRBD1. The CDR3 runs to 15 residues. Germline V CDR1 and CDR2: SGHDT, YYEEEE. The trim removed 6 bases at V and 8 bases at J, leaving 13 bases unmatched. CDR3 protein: CASTRRGQGRIGYTF. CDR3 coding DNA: TGTGCCAGCACCCGGAGGGGACAGGGGAGAATCGGCTACACCTTC.

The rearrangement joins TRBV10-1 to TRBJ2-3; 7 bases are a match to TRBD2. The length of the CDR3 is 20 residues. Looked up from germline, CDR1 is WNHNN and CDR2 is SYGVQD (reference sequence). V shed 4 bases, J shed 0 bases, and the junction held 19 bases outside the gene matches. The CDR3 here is CASSGGGSVGTRASTDTQYF. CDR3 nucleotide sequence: TGCGCCAGCAGTGGGGGGGGTTCTGTAGGTACGAGGGCAAGCACAGATACGCAGTATTTT.

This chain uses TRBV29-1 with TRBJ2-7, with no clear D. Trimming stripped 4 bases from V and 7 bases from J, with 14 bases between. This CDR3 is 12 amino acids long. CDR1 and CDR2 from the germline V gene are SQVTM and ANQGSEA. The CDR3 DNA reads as TGCAGCGTTGGCCCCTCGGTAATGGAGCAGTACTTC. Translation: CSVGPSVMEQYF.

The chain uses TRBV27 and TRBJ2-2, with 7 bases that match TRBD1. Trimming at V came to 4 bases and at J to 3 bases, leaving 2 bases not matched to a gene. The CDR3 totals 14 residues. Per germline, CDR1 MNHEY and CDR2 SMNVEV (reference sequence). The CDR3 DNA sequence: TGTGCCAGCAGTTCACAGGGGTACACCGGGGAGCTGTTTTTT. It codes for CASSSQGYTGELFF.

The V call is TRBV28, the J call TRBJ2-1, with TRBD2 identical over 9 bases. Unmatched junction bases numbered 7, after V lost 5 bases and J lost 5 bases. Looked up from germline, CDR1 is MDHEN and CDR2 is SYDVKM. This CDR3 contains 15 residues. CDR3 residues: CASSPPLAGNNEQFF. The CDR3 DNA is TGTGCCAGCAGTCCCCCCCTAGCGGGAAACAATGAGCAGTTCTTC.

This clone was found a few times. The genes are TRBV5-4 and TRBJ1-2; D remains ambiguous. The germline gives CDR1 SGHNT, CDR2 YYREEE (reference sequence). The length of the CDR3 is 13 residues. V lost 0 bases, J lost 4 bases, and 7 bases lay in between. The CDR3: CASSLGGSYGYTF. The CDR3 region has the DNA TGTGCCAGCAGCTTGGGAGGGAGCTATGGCTACACCTTC.

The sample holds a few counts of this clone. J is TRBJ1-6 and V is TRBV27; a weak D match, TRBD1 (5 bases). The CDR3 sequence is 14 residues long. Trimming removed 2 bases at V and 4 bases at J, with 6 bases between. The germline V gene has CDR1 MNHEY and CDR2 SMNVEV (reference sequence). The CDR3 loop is CASSLGGYNSPLHF. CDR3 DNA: TGTGCCAGCAGTTTAGGGGGGTATAATTCACCCCTCCACTTT.

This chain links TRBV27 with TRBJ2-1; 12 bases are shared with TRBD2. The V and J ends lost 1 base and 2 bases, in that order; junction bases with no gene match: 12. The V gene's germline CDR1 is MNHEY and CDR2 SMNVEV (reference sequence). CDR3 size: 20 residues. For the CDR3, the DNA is TGTGCCAGCAGTTTATGGTTCCGACTAGCGGGAGCAGGGACCTACAATGAGCAGTTCTTC. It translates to CASSLWFRLAGAGTYNEQFF.

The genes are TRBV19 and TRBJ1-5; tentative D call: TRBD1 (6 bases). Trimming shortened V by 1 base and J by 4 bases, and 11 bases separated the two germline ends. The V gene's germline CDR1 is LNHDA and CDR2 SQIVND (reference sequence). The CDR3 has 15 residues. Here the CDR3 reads CASSIGGLGNQPQHF. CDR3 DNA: TGTGCCAGTAGTATAGGGGGGCTCGGAAATCAGCCCCAGCATTTT.

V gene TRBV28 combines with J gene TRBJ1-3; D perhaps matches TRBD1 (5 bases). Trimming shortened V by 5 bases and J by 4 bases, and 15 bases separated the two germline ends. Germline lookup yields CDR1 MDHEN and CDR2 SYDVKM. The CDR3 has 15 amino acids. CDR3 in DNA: TGTGCCAGCAGTCTACAGGCCGCGGGAGGAAACACCATATATTTT. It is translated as CASSLQAAGGNTIYF.

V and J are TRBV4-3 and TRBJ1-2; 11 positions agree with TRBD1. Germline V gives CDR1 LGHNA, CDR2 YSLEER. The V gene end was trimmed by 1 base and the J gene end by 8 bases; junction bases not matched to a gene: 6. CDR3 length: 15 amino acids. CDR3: CASSQGTGGLSGYTF. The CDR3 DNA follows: TGCGCCAGCAGCCAAGGGACAGGGGGCTTGTCGGGCTACACCTTC.

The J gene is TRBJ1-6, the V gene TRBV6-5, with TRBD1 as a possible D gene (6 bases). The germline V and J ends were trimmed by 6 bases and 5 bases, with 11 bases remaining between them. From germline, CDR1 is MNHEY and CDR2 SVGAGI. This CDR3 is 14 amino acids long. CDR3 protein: CASSWTVDNSPLHF. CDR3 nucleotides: TGTGCCAGCAGCTGGACAGTGGATAATTCACCCCTCCACTTT.

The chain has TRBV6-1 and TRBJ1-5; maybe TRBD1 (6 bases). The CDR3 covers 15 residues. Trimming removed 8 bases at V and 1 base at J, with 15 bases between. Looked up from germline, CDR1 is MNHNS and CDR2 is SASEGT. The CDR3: CASLTGMGSNQPQHF. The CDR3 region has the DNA TGTGCCAGCCTTACAGGGATGGGGAGCAATCAGCCCCAGCATTTT.

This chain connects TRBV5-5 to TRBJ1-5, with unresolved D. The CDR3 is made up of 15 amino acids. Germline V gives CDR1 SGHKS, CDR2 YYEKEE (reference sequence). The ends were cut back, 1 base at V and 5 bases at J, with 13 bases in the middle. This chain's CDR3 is CASSLRPETYQPQHF. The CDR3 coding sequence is TGTGCCAGCAGCTTGAGGCCAGAGACTTATCAGCCCCAGCATTTT.

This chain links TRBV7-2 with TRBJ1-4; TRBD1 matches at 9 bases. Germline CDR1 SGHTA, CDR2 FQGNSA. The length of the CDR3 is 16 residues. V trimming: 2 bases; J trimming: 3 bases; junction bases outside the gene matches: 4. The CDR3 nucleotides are TGTGCCAGCAGCTTAACAGGGGGCCAATCTAATGAAAAACTGTTTTTT. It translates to CASSLTGGQSNEKLFF.

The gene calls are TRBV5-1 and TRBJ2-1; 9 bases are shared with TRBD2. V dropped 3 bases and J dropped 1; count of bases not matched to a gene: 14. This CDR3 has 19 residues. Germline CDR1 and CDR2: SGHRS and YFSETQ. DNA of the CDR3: TGCGCCAGCAGCTCACCCGGGACTAGCTCGGCCGTGTCCTACAATGAGCAGTTCTTC. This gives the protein CASSSPGTSSAVSYNEQFF. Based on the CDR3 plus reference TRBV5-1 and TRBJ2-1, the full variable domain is KAGVTQTPRYLIKTRGQQVTLSCSPISGHRSVSWYQQTPGQGLQFLFEYFSETQRNKGNFPGRFSGRQFSNSRSEMNVSTLELGDSALYLCASSSPGTSSAVSYNEQFFGPGTRLTVL.

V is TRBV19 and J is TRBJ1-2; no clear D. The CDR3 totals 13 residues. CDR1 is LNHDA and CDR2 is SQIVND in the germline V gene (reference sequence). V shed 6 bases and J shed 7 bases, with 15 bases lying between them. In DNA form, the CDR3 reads TGTGCCAGTAGCGCGGGTGGCATTGGTGGCTACACCTTC. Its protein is CASSAGGIGGYTF.

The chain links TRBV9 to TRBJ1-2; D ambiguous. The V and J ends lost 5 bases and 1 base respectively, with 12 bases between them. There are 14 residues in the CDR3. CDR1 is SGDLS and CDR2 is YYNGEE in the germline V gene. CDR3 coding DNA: TGTGCCAGCAGTCCTATTAACGGTAACTATGGCTACACCTTC. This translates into CASSPINGNYGYTF.

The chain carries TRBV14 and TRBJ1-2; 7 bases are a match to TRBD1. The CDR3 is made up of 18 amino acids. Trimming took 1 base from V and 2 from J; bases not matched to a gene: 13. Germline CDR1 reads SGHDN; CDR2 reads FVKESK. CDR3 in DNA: TGTGCCAGCAGCCAAGTGTTTATGGATGGACAGGAAAACTATGGCTACACCTTC. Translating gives CASSQVFMDGQENYGYTF.

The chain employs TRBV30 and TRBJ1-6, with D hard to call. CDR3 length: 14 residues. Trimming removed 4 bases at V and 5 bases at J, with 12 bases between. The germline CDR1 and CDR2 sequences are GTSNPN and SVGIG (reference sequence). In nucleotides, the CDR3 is TGTGCCTGGACCGCCGGGATTCATAATTCACCCCTCCACTTT. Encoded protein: CAWTAGIHNSPLHF.